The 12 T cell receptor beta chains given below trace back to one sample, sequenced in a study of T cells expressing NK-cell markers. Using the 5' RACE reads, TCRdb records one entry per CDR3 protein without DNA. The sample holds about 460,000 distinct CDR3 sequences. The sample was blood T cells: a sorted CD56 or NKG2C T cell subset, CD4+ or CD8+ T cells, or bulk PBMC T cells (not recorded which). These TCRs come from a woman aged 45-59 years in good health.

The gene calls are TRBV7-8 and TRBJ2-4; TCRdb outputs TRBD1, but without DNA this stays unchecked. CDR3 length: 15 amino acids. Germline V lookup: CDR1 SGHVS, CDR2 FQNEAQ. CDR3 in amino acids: CASSLMGAAKNIQYF.

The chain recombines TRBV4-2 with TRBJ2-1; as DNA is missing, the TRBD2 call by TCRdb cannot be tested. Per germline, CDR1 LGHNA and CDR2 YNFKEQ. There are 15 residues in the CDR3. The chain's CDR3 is CASSPPGGRGDEQFF.

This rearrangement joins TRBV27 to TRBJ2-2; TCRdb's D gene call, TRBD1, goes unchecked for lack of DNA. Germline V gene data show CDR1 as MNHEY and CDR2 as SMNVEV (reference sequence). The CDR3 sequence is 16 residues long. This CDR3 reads CASSLLGTANTGELFF.

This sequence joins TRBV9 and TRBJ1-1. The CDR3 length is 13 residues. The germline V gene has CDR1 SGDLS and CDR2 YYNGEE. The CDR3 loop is CASSRTQYGEAFF. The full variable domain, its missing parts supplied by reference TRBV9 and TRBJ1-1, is DSGVTQTPKHLITATGQRVTLRCSPRSGDLSVYWYQQSLDQGLQFLIQYYNGEERAKGNILERFSAQQFPDLHSELNLSSLELGDSALYFCASSRTQYGEAFFGQGTRLTVV.

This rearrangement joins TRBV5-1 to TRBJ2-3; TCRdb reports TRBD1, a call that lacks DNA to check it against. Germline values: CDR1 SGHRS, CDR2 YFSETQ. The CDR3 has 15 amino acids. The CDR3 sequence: CASSLLQGDTDTQYF.

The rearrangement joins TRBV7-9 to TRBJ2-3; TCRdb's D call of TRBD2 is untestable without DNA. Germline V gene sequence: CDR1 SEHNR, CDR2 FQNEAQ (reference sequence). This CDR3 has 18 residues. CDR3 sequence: CASSDLRVPGGRMDTQYF.

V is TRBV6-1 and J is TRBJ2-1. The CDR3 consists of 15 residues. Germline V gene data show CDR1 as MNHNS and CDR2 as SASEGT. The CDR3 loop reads CASSEDSPSYNEQFF.

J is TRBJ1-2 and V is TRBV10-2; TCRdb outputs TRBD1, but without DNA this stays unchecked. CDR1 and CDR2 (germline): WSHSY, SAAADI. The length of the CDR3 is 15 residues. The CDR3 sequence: CASSPRGDRGYGYTF.

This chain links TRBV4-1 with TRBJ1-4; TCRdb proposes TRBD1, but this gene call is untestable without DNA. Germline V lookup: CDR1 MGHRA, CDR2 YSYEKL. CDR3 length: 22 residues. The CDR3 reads CASSQLRRDPGQAVGTNEKLFF.

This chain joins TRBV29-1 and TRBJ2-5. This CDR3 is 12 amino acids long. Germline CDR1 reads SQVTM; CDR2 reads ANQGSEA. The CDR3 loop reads CSVMTQVETQYF.

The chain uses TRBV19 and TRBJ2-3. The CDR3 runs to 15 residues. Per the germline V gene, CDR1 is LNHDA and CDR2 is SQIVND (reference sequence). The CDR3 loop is CASKITGVSTDTQYF.

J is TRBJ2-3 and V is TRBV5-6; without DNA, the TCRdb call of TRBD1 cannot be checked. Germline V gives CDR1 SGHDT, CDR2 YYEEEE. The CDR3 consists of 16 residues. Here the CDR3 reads CASSLFGGPDTDTQYF.